This is a list of T cell receptor beta chains from one sample in a study of blood T cell repertoires in COVID-19. TCRdb's table, derived via immunoSEQ multiplex PCR, lists solely in-frame clones and lacks some. In the table there are 240,000 or so clones, about nine tenths of which are singletons. Input material: PBMCs or T cells enriched from blood (not recorded which). The receptor source for this set is a man in his fifties who had been exposed to COVID-19. The CDR3 runs from the conserved cysteine through the conserved F or W. A D gene is named only where the DNA matches it firmly. Some rows have no size entry. The others give once, few or many, or a class for an expanded clone.

CASQRTGAWTEAFF	TGTGCCAGTCAAAGGACAGGGGCATGGACTGAAGCTTTCTTT	.	TRBJ1-1	TRBV2	TRBD1
CASSLDYSGGYGYTF	TGTGCCAGCTCCCTGGACTATTCGGGGGGCTATGGCTACACCTTC	.	TRBJ1-2	TRBV18	.
CATRGLEGNTGELFF	TGTGCCACCCGAGGCCTCGAGGGAAACACCGGGGAGCTGTTTTTT	.	TRBJ2-2	TRBV19	.
CASSLLGGTHTGELFF	TGTGCCAGCAGCTTATTAGGGGGAACACACACCGGGGAGCTGTTTTTT	.	TRBJ2-2	TRBV7-8	.
CASSRQGDTGELFF	TGTGCCAGCTCACGGCAGGGCGACACCGGGGAGCTGTTTTTT	.	TRBJ2-2	TRBV18	.
CAWSWRVGYTF	TGTGCCTGGAGTTGGAGGGTTGGCTACACCTTC	.	TRBJ1-2	TRBV30	.
CASSLAKLAGASGELFF	TGTGCCAGCAGCTTAGCGAAACTAGCGGGAGCGTCCGGGGAGCTGTTTTTT	.	TRBJ2-2	TRBV7-2	TRBD2
CASRYREQGPYEQYF	TGTGCCAGCAGATACCGGGAACAGGGGCCTTACGAGCAGTACTTC	few	TRBJ2-7	TRBV6-5	TRBD1
CAWSKSMGRGYTF	TGTGCCTGGAGTAAATCTATGGGGCGTGGCTACACCTTC	.	TRBJ1-2	TRBV30	.
CASRTSGRAVGTDTQYF	TGTGCCAGTAGAACCAGCGGGAGGGCCGTGGGGACAGATACGCAGTATTTT	once	TRBJ2-3	TRBV19	TRBD2
CAWRLRDKGQFF	TGTGCCTGGAGGCTTAGGGACAAGGGGCAGTTCTTC	.	TRBJ2-1	TRBV30	.
CASSPQGIHGYTF	TGTGCCAGCAGCCCCCAGGGGATCCATGGCTACACCTTC	.	TRBJ1-2	TRBV7-2	.
CASSVNGAGVGGNTIYF	TGCGCCAGCAGCGTGAACGGAGCGGGGGTAGGAGGAAACACCATATATTTT	few	TRBJ1-3	TRBV5-1	.
CASSPSDRMNTEAFF	TGTGCCAGCAGTCCCTCAGACAGGATGAACACTGAAGCTTTCTTT	.	TRBJ1-1	TRBV6-5	.
CASSQAARLALSRTDTQYF	TGTGCCAGCAGCCAAGCAGCGAGACTAGCGCTCTCACGCACAGATACGCAGTATTTT	few	TRBJ2-3	TRBV14	TRBD2
CASSQGSSGGAYEQYF	TGCGCCAGCAGCCAAGGGTCTAGCGGGGGGGCCTACGAGCAGTACTTC	.	TRBJ2-7	TRBV4-1	TRBD2
CASSLDGAGQPQHF	TGCGCCAGCAGCTTGGACGGGGCGGGGCAGCCCCAGCATTTT	.	TRBJ1-5	TRBV5-1	.
CASSLSGTGRGEQFF	TGTGCCAGCAGTTTGTCCGGGACAGGGCGCGGTGAGCAGTTCTTC	.	TRBJ2-1	TRBV28	TRBD1
CASSPRLQGNEQFF	TGTGCCAGCAGCCCTAGACTACAGGGCAATGAGCAGTTCTTC	few	TRBJ2-1	TRBV3-1/TRBV3-2	.
CASSFDRVGGYTF	TGTGCCAGCAGTTTCGACAGGGTAGGAGGCTACACCTTC	.	TRBJ1-2	TRBV7-2	TRBD1
CATSLRQGFTNEKLFF	TGTGCCACCAGCCTCAGACAGGGCTTCACTAATGAAAAACTGTTTTTT	.	TRBJ1-4	TRBV15	TRBD1
CASTPLGNTEAFF	TGTGCCAGTACCCCCCTCGGGAACACTGAAGCTTTCTTT	.	TRBJ1-1	TRBV19	.
CASSEGAGGFYGYTF	TGTGCCAGCAGTGAAGGGGCAGGGGGCTTCTATGGCTACACCTTC	.	TRBJ1-2	TRBV6-1	TRBD1
CASSEFTGVVDTQYF	TGTGCCAGCAGTGAATTTACGGGAGTGGTAGATACGCAGTATTTT	.	TRBJ2-3	TRBV25-1	.
CASSQYLEGSLYYGYTF	TGTGCCAGCAGCCAATACTTGGAGGGATCTCTCTACTATGGCTACACCTTC	.	TRBJ1-2	TRBV3-1/TRBV3-2	.
CASSQGTANTEAFF	TGCGCCAGCAGCCAGGGGACAGCGAACACTGAAGCTTTCTTT	.	TRBJ1-1	TRBV5-1	TRBD1
CASSRGDRHTEAFF	TGTGCCAGCTCACGTGGGGACAGACACACTGAAGCTTTCTTT	.	TRBJ1-1	TRBV18	TRBD1
CASSQEKGTGVKGEHGYTF	TGTGCCAGCAGCCAAGAAAAGGGGACAGGGGTGAAAGGTGAACATGGCTACACCTTC	.	TRBJ1-2	TRBV4-2	TRBD1
CASSPISGIGVVEQYF	TGTGCCAGCTCACCAATTTCCGGGATCGGCGTCGTCGAGCAGTACTTC	.	TRBJ2-7	TRBV18	.
CASSALARGVDYGYTF	TGTGCCAGCAGCGCCCTGGCCCGGGGGGTCGACTATGGCTACACCTTC	.	TRBJ1-2	TRBV9	.
CASSLRGQYNEQFF	TGCGCCAGCAGCTTGCGGGGACAGTACAATGAGCAGTTCTTC	.	TRBJ2-1	TRBV5-1	TRBD1
CASSLRDRLYEKLFF	TGTGCCAGCAGCCTCCGGGACAGGCTTTACGAAAAACTGTTTTTT	once	TRBJ1-4	TRBV5-5	TRBD1
CASRTGQRNTEAFF	TGTGCCAGCAGAACGGGACAGCGGAACACTGAAGCTTTCTTT	once	TRBJ1-1	TRBV28	TRBD1
CAIRTEYNSPLHF	TGTGCCATCAGGACAGAGTATAATTCACCCCTCCACTTT	.	TRBJ1-6	TRBV10-3	.
CASTRQGDFNGYTF	TGTGCCAGCACTAGACAGGGGGACTTCAATGGCTACACCTTC	.	TRBJ1-2	TRBV2	TRBD1
CASTLGTGDEQYF	TGTGCCAGCACCTTAGGGACAGGGGACGAGCAGTACTTC	.	TRBJ2-7	TRBV11-2	TRBD1
CASRDPGQGNEQYF	TGTGCCAGCAGGGACCCGGGACAGGGAAACGAGCAGTACTTC	once	TRBJ2-7	TRBV5-8	TRBD1
CASSSRDRGPYGYTF	TGTGCCAGCAGTAGCCGGGACAGGGGGCCCTATGGCTACACCTTC	.	TRBJ1-2	TRBV6-5	TRBD1
CARSLALAGGKETQYF	TGTGCCAGAAGCTTGGCGCTAGCGGGGGGGAAAGAGACCCAGTACTTC	.	TRBJ2-5	TRBV5-3	TRBD2
CASSEQNSPLHF	TGTGCCAGCAGTGAACAGAATTCACCCCTCCACTTT	.	TRBJ1-6	TRBV2	.
CASSEERGGTEAFF	TGTGCCAGCAGTGAGGAGCGAGGGGGCACTGAAGCTTTCTTT	few	TRBJ1-1	TRBV6-1	.
CASGTGGIDTQYF	TGCGCCAGCGGGACAGGGGGAATAGATACGCAGTATTTT	.	TRBJ2-3	TRBV5-1	TRBD1
CASSRATDHTGELFF	TGCGCCAGCAGTAGGGCGACAGATCACACCGGGGAGCTGTTTTTT	.	TRBJ2-2	TRBV5-1	.
CASSGSSGYNSPLHF	TGTGCCAGTAGTGGGAGTTCAGGCTATAATTCACCCCTCCACTTT	.	TRBJ1-6	TRBV19	.
CASSLSGTTLQFF	TGTGCCAGCAGCCTTAGCGGGACCACACTCCAGTTCTTC	.	TRBJ2-1	TRBV28	TRBD2
CASSISGPNQPQHF	TGTGCCAGTAGTATCTCAGGGCCGAATCAGCCCCAGCATTTT	.	TRBJ1-5	TRBV19	.
CASSSWTGNGEKLFF	TGTGCCAGCAGCTCCTGGACAGGGAACGGCGAAAAACTGTTTTTT	once	TRBJ1-4	TRBV7-2	TRBD1
CASSTGWRTEAFF	TGTGCCAGCAGTACAGGGTGGCGAACTGAAGCTTTCTTT	once	TRBJ1-1	TRBV5-8	.
CAWSVGGLRVTDTQYF	TGTGCCTGGAGTGTAGGAGGGCTTAGGGTCACAGATACGCAGTATTTT	.	TRBJ2-3	TRBV30	.
CASSLRQGLNYGYTF	TGTGCCAGCAGTTTACGACAGGGTTTAAACTATGGCTACACCTTC	.	TRBJ1-2	TRBV27	TRBD1
CASRQDIGGYEQYF	TGTGCCAGTAGACAGGACATAGGGGGCTACGAGCAGTACTTC	.	TRBJ2-7	TRBV19	.
CASSSRTGENTEAFF	TGTGCCAGCAGCTCACGAACAGGGGAGAACACTGAAGCTTTCTTT	.	TRBJ1-1	TRBV9	TRBD1
CSVEGGSGANVLTF	TGCAGCGTTGAGGGGGGAAGTGGGGCCAACGTCCTGACTTTC	.	TRBJ2-6	TRBV29-1	.
CASSLAPGTTEAFF	TGCGCCAGCAGCTTGGCTCCAGGGACAACTGAAGCTTTCTTT	few	TRBJ1-1	TRBV5-1	.
CASSVGTGGRPQHF	TGTGCCAGCAGTGTAGGGACAGGGGGACGGCCCCAGCATTTT	.	TRBJ1-5	TRBV3-1/TRBV3-2	TRBD1
CASSQQGTLNTEAFF	TGCGCCAGCAGCCAACAGGGGACATTGAACACTGAAGCTTTCTTT	.	TRBJ1-1	TRBV5-1	TRBD1
CSVRQGADTEAFF	TGCAGCGTAAGACAGGGGGCCGACACTGAAGCTTTCTTT	.	TRBJ1-1	TRBV29-1	TRBD1
CASTGGSGNTIYF	TGTGCCAGCACGGGGGGCTCTGGAAACACCATATATTTT	.	TRBJ1-3	TRBV28	.